Listed below are T cell receptor beta chains from one sample, sequenced in a study of blood T cell repertoires in COVID-19. Measured with immunoSEQ multiplex PCR; TCRdb has only the in-frame clones, and not every one. This table has under 110,000 clones, 71% appearing once. Source material: peripheral blood. Every receptor here comes from a human donor with acute or convalescent COVID-19. The donor label of this sample is uncertain. Each CDR3 is given without its conserved first and last residue.

j_call	cdr3_length	v_call	cdr3_aa
TRBJ1-2	14	TRBV7-9	ASSLPGGTGHYGYT
TRBJ2-2	12	TRBV29-1	SVGGQVDTGELF
TRBJ2-4	14	TRBV4-1	ASSQADTLAKNIQY
TRBJ2-2	14	TRBV5-1	ASSTGLAGGAGELF
TRBJ2-1	13	TRBV19	ASMVLAGGFNEQF
TRBJ2-5	14	TRBV4-2	ASSQVGGQGGETQY
TRBJ2-5	10	TRBV2	ASQGLRETQY
TRBJ1-5	14	TRBV4-2	ASSQDEDRGDQPQH
TRBJ2-1	13	TRBV7-6	ASSSRQGAYLEQF
TRBJ2-5	12	TRBV5-6	ASSLKPGSETQY
TRBJ1-1	9	TRBV29-1	SGIQGSEAF
TRBJ1-5	13	TRBV20-1	SASEGAPANQPQH
TRBJ2-5	11	TRBV28	ATHRQGFETQY
TRBJ1-1	11	TRBV5-1	ASSSQGGTEAF
TRBJ1-5	13	TRBV2	ASRIRDQGNQPQH
TRBJ1-5	15	TRBV5-1	ASSLDSPSASNQPQH
TRBJ2-3	12	TRBV24-1	ATGGDRAVDTQY
TRBJ1-2	12	TRBV6-5	ASSAGLGAMGYT
TRBJ2-1	12	TRBV7-2	ASSYGGGFYEQF
TRBJ1-4	13	TRBV4-2	ASSQSGIGGEKLF
TRBJ1-2	11	TRBV12-3/TRBV12-4	ASTVDRGLGYT
TRBJ1-1	14	TRBV18	ASSAMGGQENTEAF
TRBJ2-7	14	TRBV5-1	ASSLAGTGGHHEQY
TRBJ2-1	16	TRBV5-1	ASSSRPSGGATYNEQF
TRBJ1-2	13	TRBV10-3	AISEGVSELYGYT
TRBJ2-3	13	TRBV11-2	ASSLGNRGTDTQY
TRBJ2-2	16	TRBV7-9	ASSSRGRGASNTGELF
TRBJ1-3	11	TRBV6-5	ASAEGDGNTIY
TRBJ1-3	14	TRBV5-1	ASSLAVQGIGNTIY
TRBJ2-3	15	TRBV9	ASSVGWSGGGTDTQY
TRBJ1-6	13	TRBV9	ASSVGASYNSPLH
TRBJ2-5	13	TRBV7-2	ASSLHGTAQETQY
TRBJ2-5	13	TRBV28	ASSLYGTLGETQY
TRBJ2-5	13	TRBV27	ASRHHREPGETQY
TRBJ1-4	13	TRBV23-1	ASSQQGRANEKLF
TRBJ2-1	13	TRBV29-1	SVGGGQGKDNEQF
TRBJ1-5	11	TRBV23-1	ASSHTGSQPQH
TRBJ2-1	15	TRBV28	ASSRSVWGQNYNEQF
TRBJ1-1	13	TRBV5-1	ASSLAPRGSTEAF
TRBJ1-3	14	TRBV28	ASSSTGASSGNTIY
TRBJ1-2	13	TRBV5-5	ASSLSRHTNYGYT
TRBJ2-7	13	TRBV5-1	ASSLASGSGYEQY
TRBJ1-1	14	TRBV5-1	ASSFTTGTTGTEAF
TRBJ1-2	12	TRBV30	AWRRDRGHYGYT
TRBJ2-2	13	TRBV3-1/TRBV3-2	ASSQGTGLTGELF
TRBJ1-2	13	TRBV15	ATSRVGGGPYGYT
TRBJ2-3	13	TRBV9	ASSTGVVVTDTQY
TRBJ1-3	13	TRBV30	AWGADSISGNTIY
TRBJ2-1	14	TRBV19	ASSILAGGLYNEQF